Given below is one T cell receptor beta chain in context. What it binds is not known. Germline loops: CDR1 WNHNN, CDR2 SYGVQD (reference sequence). The V end was cut by 0 bases, the J end by 2 bases, with 13 bases between. This CDR3 is 17 amino acids long. Measured with immunoSEQ multiplex PCR; TCRdb has only the in-frame clones, and not every one. The sample includes more than 7,000 clones, 80% to 95% of them seen just once. This specimen comes from a study of naive CD8 T cells in extremely preterm neonates. Whole-study findings and limits: Compared with older groups, preterm CDR3s were shorter, with fewer N additions and less trimming.

Deliveries were elective term cesareans at about 37-41 weeks, with no labor or membrane rupture. The V and J genes are TRBV10-1 and TRBJ2-2; possible D gene TRBD2, 6 bases. Sequencing input: naive CD8+ T cells from cord blood. This TCR came from a newborn in good health. CDR3 sequence: CASSESGQRVNTGELFF. The CDR3 DNA follows: TGCGCCAGCAGTGAGTCGGGGCAGCGGGTTAACACCGGGGAGCTGTTTTTT.